This T cell receptor beta chain stems from a study of long-term antiretroviral therapy in people with HIV. Background on the study: The earliest samples came from an era when ART typically awaited falling CD4 counts. Study results and caveats: HIV repertoires had narrower CDR3 length ranges than controls.

The assay, immunoSEQ v3.0, was run at survey level. Some clones are missing from TCRdb's copy, which holds only in-frame ones; the method was immunoSEQ multiplex PCR. The sample carries 15,000 to 20,000 clones, 70% to 80% recorded once. CDR3 length: 11 residues. Trimming shortened V by 0 bases and J by 8 bases, and 2 bases separated the two germline ends. Germline V gives CDR1 SGHTA, CDR2 FQGNSA. As to this clone: Its cognate antigen is unknown.

The sequence came from a man aged 18 to 30 with HIV. This sequence joins TRBV7-2 and TRBJ2-1; D uncertain. Sequences were derived from unsorted PBMCs, sampled at the start of antiretroviral therapy, before treatment. CDR3 protein: CASSLAYEQFF. CDR3 coding DNA: TGTGCCAGCAGCTTAGCCTATGAGCAGTTCTTC.